A selection of T cell receptor beta chains follows, all from one sample in a study of OX40 agonist ivuxolimab in advanced cancers. The table came from immunoSEQ multiplex PCR; TCRdb's copy has only in-frame clones and leaves some out. The table lists 78,000 or so clones, 85% to 95% of them singletons. Here the sequenced sample was CD4+ or CD8+ T cells sorted from blood, taken in a trial of the OX40 agonist ivuxolimab. The receptors were gathered from an adult with an advanced solid tumor such as melanoma, head and neck, liver or kidney cancer. Each CDR3 is given with its conserved first and last residue. D genes are given only for firm matches. Clone size is not always given. Where it is, it says once, few, many or a class for expanded clones.

d_gene: TRBD1; abundance: once; j_gene: TRBJ2-1; v_gene: TRBV29-1; CDR3aa: CSSPDRVPRSSYNEQFF; CDR3nt: TGCAGCTCCCCCGACAGGGTTCCCCGAAGCTCCTACAATGAGCAGTTCTTC
d_gene: -; abundance: -; j_gene: TRBJ2-2; v_gene: TRBV7-7; CDR3aa: CASSPTAGTLTGELFF; CDR3nt: TGTGCTAGCAGCCCCACTGCAGGGACTCTCACCGGGGAGCTGTTTTTT
d_gene: TRBD1; abundance: -; j_gene: TRBJ2-7; v_gene: TRBV7-2; CDR3aa: CASSPYTGGYEQYF; CDR3nt: TGTGCCAGCAGCCCGTACACAGGGGGCTACGAGCAGTACTTC
d_gene: TRBD1; abundance: -; j_gene: TRBJ1-1; v_gene: TRBV6-5; CDR3aa: CASSWGGQGGTEAFF; CDR3nt: TGTGCCAGCAGTTGGGGTGGGCAGGGGGGTACTGAAGCTTTCTTT
d_gene: -; abundance: -; j_gene: TRBJ1-4; v_gene: TRBV5-4; CDR3aa: CASSRDRPSPGEKLFF; CDR3nt: TGTGCCAGCAGCAGAGACAGGCCAAGCCCGGGTGAAAAACTGTTTTTT
d_gene: -; abundance: -; j_gene: TRBJ1-2; v_gene: TRBV5-6; CDR3aa: CASSLGGPGGYTF; CDR3nt: TGTGCCAGCAGCTTAGGGGGGCCTGGTGGCTACACCTTC
d_gene: -; abundance: -; j_gene: TRBJ1-2; v_gene: TRBV28; CDR3aa: CASSPLPSRGYTF; CDR3nt: TGTGCCAGCAGTCCCCTCCCGAGTCGAGGCTACACCTTC
d_gene: -; abundance: -; j_gene: TRBJ2-5; v_gene: TRBV28; CDR3aa: CASSLRGETQYF; CDR3nt: TGTGCCAGCAGTCTCCGTGGAGAGACCCAGTACTTC
d_gene: -; abundance: -; j_gene: TRBJ2-1; v_gene: TRBV12-1; CDR3aa: CASSFLQGRNNEQFF; CDR3nt: TGTGCCAGCAGCTTTCTTCAGGGGCGAAACAATGAGCAGTTCTTC
d_gene: -; abundance: -; j_gene: TRBJ2-7; v_gene: TRBV19; CDR3aa: CASSMSGPGEQYF; CDR3nt: TGTGCCAGTAGTATGTCGGGGCCTGGGGAGCAGTACTTC
d_gene: -; abundance: -; j_gene: TRBJ1-4; v_gene: TRBV7-7; CDR3aa: CASSVGGSNEKLFF; CDR3nt: TGTGCTAGCAGCGTAGGCGGATCTAATGAAAAACTGTTTTTT
d_gene: TRBD1; abundance: -; j_gene: TRBJ2-1; v_gene: TRBV7-9; CDR3aa: CASSNLLGQASYNEQFF; CDR3nt: TGTGCCAGCAGCAACCTTTTGGGACAGGCCTCCTACAATGAGCAGTTCTTC
d_gene: -; abundance: once; j_gene: TRBJ2-5; v_gene: TRBV7-6; CDR3aa: CASSRDWRETQYF; CDR3nt: TGTGCCAGCAGCCGGGACTGGCGGGAGACCCAGTACTTC
d_gene: -; abundance: -; j_gene: TRBJ2-5; v_gene: TRBV5-1; CDR3aa: CASSGGLKETQYF; CDR3nt: TGCGCCAGCAGCGGGGGCTTGAAAGAGACCCAGTACTTC
d_gene: TRBD1; abundance: -; j_gene: TRBJ1-2; v_gene: TRBV19; CDR3aa: CASSTTDRPPYGYTF; CDR3nt: TGTGCCAGTAGTACTACGGACAGGCCCCCCTATGGCTACACCTTC
d_gene: TRBD2; abundance: once; j_gene: TRBJ2-7; v_gene: TRBV6-5; CDR3aa: CASRQTSGPSYEQYF; CDR3nt: TGTGCCAGCAGGCAGACTAGCGGGCCATCCTACGAGCAGTACTTC
d_gene: TRBD1; abundance: medium-sized; j_gene: TRBJ1-2; v_gene: TRBV7-2; CDR3aa: CASSSGQGYGYTF; CDR3nt: TGTGCCAGCAGTTCGGGACAGGGTTATGGCTACACCTTC
d_gene: -; abundance: -; j_gene: TRBJ2-3; v_gene: TRBV6-1; CDR3aa: CASSAQPGGTDTQYF; CDR3nt: TGTGCCAGCAGTGCGCAACCGGGTGGGACAGATACGCAGTATTTT
d_gene: TRBD1; abundance: -; j_gene: TRBJ1-2; v_gene: TRBV19; CDR3aa: CASTPTGGNYGYTF; CDR3nt: TGTGCCAGTACCCCGACAGGGGGAAACTATGGCTACACCTTC
d_gene: -; abundance: -; j_gene: TRBJ1-2; v_gene: TRBV6-5; CDR3aa: CASRATANYGYTF; CDR3nt: TGTGCCAGCAGGGCCACCGCAAACTATGGCTACACCTTC
d_gene: TRBD1; abundance: -; j_gene: TRBJ1-2; v_gene: TRBV11-2; CDR3aa: CASTTQGANYGYTF; CDR3nt: TGTGCCAGCACCACACAGGGGGCTAACTATGGCTACACCTTC
d_gene: -; abundance: -; j_gene: TRBJ2-1; v_gene: TRBV27; CDR3aa: CASSFASGRRGEQFF; CDR3nt: TGTGCCAGCAGTTTTGCGTCAGGTAGAAGGGGTGAGCAGTTCTTC
d_gene: -; abundance: -; j_gene: TRBJ2-7; v_gene: TRBV6-5; CDR3aa: CASSERHSYEQYF; CDR3nt: TGTGCCAGCAGTGAAAGACACTCCTACGAGCAGTACTTC
d_gene: TRBD1; abundance: once; j_gene: TRBJ2-3; v_gene: TRBV5-1; CDR3aa: CATGTGPTDTQYF; CDR3nt: TGCGCCACCGGGACAGGGCCCACAGATACGCAGTATTTT
d_gene: TRBD1; abundance: -; j_gene: TRBJ1-4; v_gene: TRBV5-1; CDR3aa: CASSRGQGGANEKLFF; CDR3nt: TGCGCCAGCAGCAGGGGACAGGGGGGTGCTAATGAAAAACTGTTTTTT
d_gene: -; abundance: -; j_gene: TRBJ2-1; v_gene: TRBV6-4; CDR3aa: CASSESPNSYNEQFF; CDR3nt: TGTGCCAGCAGTGAAAGCCCCAATTCCTACAATGAGCAGTTCTTC
d_gene: TRBD1; abundance: -; j_gene: TRBJ1-2; v_gene: TRBV30; CDR3aa: CAWNQPGQGAHGYTF; CDR3nt: TGTGCCTGGAATCAGCCGGGACAGGGGGCTCATGGCTACACCTTC
d_gene: -; abundance: once; j_gene: TRBJ2-2; v_gene: TRBV11-2; CDR3aa: CASSLKTVRGTNTGELFF; CDR3nt: TGTGCCAGCAGCTTAAAGACAGTAAGGGGCACGAACACCGGGGAGCTGTTTTTT
d_gene: -; abundance: -; j_gene: TRBJ2-3; v_gene: TRBV11-3; CDR3aa: CASSKHQGTQYF; CDR3nt: TGTGCCAGCAGCAAACATCAGGGGACGCAGTATTTT
d_gene: -; abundance: -; j_gene: TRBJ1-2; v_gene: TRBV5-1; CDR3aa: CASRDSENYGYTF; CDR3nt: TGCGCCAGCAGAGACAGCGAGAACTATGGCTACACCTTC
d_gene: -; abundance: -; j_gene: TRBJ2-3; v_gene: TRBV2; CDR3aa: CASTGDTDTQYF; CDR3nt: TGTGCCAGCACCGGGGACACAGATACGCAGTATTTT
d_gene: -; abundance: -; j_gene: TRBJ2-7; v_gene: TRBV6-1; CDR3aa: CASSTEAGYEQYF; CDR3nt: TGTGCCAGCAGTACGGAGGCGGGGTACGAGCAGTACTTC
d_gene: TRBD1; abundance: -; j_gene: TRBJ1-1; v_gene: TRBV10-3; CDR3aa: CAISDLGQGRTEAFF; CDR3nt: TGTGCCATCAGTGACCTCGGACAGGGGAGAACTGAAGCTTTCTTT
d_gene: -; abundance: -; j_gene: TRBJ1-1; v_gene: TRBV6-8; CDR3aa: CASSPPRGGTEAFF; CDR3nt: TGTGCCAGCAGCCCCCCGCGAGGGGGCACTGAAGCTTTCTTT
d_gene: TRBD2; abundance: -; j_gene: TRBJ2-3; v_gene: TRBV7-6; CDR3aa: CASSLFGLAGADTQYF; CDR3nt: TGTGCCAGCAGCTTGTTTGGGCTAGCGGGGGCGGATACGCAGTATTTT
d_gene: -; abundance: -; j_gene: TRBJ2-7; v_gene: TRBV7-2; CDR3aa: CASSLDSAASSYEQYF; CDR3nt: TGTGCCAGCAGCTTAGATTCCGCGGCGAGCTCCTACGAGCAGTACTTC
d_gene: -; abundance: -; j_gene: TRBJ2-5; v_gene: TRBV5-1; CDR3aa: CASSLVGGAQETQYF; CDR3nt: TGCGCCAGCAGCTTGGTAGGGGGGGCACAAGAGACCCAGTACTTC
d_gene: -; abundance: -; j_gene: TRBJ2-7; v_gene: TRBV7-9; CDR3aa: CASSLAGQGTYEQYF; CDR3nt: TGTGCCAGCAGCCTAGCCGGCCAGGGTACCTACGAGCAGTACTTC
d_gene: -; abundance: -; j_gene: TRBJ2-7; v_gene: TRBV5-8; CDR3aa: CASSSRSTEGAYEQYF; CDR3nt: TGTGCCAGCAGCTCGCGGTCGACGGAGGGGGCCTACGAGCAGTACTTC
d_gene: TRBD1; abundance: -; j_gene: TRBJ1-1; v_gene: TRBV4-2; CDR3aa: CASRDRGQGGYTEAFF; CDR3nt: TGTGCCAGCAGGGATCGGGGACAGGGGGGGTACACTGAAGCTTTCTTT